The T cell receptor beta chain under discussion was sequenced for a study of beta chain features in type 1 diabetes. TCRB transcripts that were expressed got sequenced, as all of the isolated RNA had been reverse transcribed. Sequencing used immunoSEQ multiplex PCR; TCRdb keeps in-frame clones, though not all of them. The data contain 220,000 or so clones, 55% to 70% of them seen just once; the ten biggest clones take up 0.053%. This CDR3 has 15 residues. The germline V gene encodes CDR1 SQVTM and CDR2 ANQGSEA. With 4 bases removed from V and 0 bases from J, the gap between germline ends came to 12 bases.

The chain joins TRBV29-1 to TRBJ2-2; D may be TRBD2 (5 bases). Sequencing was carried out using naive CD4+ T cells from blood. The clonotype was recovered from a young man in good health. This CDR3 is CSVGARGSNTGELFF. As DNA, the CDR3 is TGCAGCGTTGGGGCCCGGGGTTCGAACACCGGGGAGCTGTTTTTT.